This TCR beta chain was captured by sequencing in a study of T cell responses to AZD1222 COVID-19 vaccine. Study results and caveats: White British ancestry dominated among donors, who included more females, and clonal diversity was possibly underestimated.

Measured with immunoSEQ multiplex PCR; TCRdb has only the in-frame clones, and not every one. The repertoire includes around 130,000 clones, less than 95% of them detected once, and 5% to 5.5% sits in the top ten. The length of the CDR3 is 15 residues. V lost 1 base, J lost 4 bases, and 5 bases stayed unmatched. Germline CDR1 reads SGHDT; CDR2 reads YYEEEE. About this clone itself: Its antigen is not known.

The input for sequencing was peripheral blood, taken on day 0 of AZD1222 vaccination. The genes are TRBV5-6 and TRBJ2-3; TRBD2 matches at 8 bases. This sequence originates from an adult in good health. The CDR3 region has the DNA TGTGCCAGCAGCTTGCTAGCGGGTTCTTCAGATACGCAGTATTTT. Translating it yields CASSLLAGSSDTQYF.